The TCR beta chain described here comes from a study of blood T cell repertoires in COVID-19. Repertoires were generated with immunoSEQ multiplex PCR, while TCRdb's copy carries only in-frame clones and drops some. This table has 80,000 to 95,000 clones, around 75% appearing once. V gave up 4 bases and J gave up 0 bases, with 18 bases separating them. CDR3 length: 17 residues. CDR1 is LGHNA, CDR2 YSLEER, per germline. This clone has only one observation. The sample consisted of peripheral blood. This clonotype was sampled from a woman aged 50 to 60 with acute or convalescent COVID-19. This chain links TRBV4-3 with TRBJ1-1; tentatively, D is TRBD1 (5 bases). Written as DNA, the CDR3 is TGCGCCAGCAGCCCTCAAGGGGTTGGTGGAATGAACACTGAAGCTTTCTTT. It specifies CASSPQGVGGMNTEAFF.